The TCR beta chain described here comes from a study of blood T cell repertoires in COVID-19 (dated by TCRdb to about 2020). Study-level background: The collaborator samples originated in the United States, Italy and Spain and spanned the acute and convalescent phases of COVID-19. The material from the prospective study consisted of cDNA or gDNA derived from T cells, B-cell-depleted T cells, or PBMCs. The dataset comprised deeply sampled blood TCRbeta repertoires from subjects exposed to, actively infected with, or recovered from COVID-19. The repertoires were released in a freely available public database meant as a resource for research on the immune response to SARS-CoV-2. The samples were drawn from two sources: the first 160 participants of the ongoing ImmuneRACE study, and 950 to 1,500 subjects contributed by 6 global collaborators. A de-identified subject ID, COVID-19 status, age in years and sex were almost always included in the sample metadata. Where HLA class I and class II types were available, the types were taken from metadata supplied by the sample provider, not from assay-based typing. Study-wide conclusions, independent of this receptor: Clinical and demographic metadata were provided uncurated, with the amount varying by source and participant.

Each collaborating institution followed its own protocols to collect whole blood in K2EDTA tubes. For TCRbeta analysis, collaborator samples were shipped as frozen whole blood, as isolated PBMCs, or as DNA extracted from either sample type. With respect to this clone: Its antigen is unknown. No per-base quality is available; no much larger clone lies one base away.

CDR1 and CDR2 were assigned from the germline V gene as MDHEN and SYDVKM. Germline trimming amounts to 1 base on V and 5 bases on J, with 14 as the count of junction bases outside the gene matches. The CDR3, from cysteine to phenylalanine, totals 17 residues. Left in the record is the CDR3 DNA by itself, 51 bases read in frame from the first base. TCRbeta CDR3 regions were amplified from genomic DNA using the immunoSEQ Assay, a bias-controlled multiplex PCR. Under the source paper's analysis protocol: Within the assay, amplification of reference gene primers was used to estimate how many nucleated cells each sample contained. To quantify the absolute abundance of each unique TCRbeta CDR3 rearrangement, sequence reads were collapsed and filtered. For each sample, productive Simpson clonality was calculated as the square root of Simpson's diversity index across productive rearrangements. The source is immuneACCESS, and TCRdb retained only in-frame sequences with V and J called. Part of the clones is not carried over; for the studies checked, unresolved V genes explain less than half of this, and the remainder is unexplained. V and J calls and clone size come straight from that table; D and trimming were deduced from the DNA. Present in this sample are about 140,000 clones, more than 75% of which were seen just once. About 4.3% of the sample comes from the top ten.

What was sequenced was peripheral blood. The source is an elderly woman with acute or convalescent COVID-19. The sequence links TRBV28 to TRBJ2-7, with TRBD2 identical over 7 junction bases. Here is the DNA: TGTGCCAGCAGTTTATCCGGGTTTGCGAGCGGGATGGACGAGCAGTACTTC. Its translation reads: CASSLSGFASGMDEQYF.